This TCR beta chain comes out of a study of cytomegalovirus exposure and HLA in healthy donors. Study findings and constraints: It was assumed in the presence/absence analyses that sequencing depth was roughly uniform across donors.

The CDR3 is 18 amino acids. J gave up 6 bases and V 5 bases, and 18 bases lay outside the gene matches. Per germline, CDR1 SGHNT and CDR2 YENEEA. The sample holds a few counts of this clone. As yet, its antigen is unknown. The primer mix had 60 Vbeta and 13 Jbeta primers. Original data processing: Later analysis identified approximately 80 million unique TCR beta chains, 10 million to 12 million shared. The data were produced by immunoSEQ multiplex PCR, yet TCRdb's version contains in-frame clones alone and is incomplete. D and trimming were read from the DNA, whereas the V and J calls and clone size are those reported in that table. The profile shows about 160,000 clones, around 85% of them singletons.

This receptor was identified in a boy between 2 and 10 years old in good health and CMV-seronegative. The chain links TRBV11-3 to TRBJ2-3; TRBD2 matches at 9 bases. Sequences were obtained from PBMCs. The CDR3 nucleotides are TGTGCCAGCAGCCCCCTGGGTTTGGGCGGGGGGGGTTGGGATACGCAGTATTTT. It codes for CASSPLGLGGGGWDTQYF. The full variable domain, completed using reference TRBV11-3 and TRBJ2-3, is EAGVVQSPRYKIIEKKQPVAFWCNPISGHNTLYWYLQNLGQGPELLIRYENEEAVDDSQLPKDRFSAERLKGVDSTLKIQPAELGDSAVYLCASSPLGLGGGGWDTQYFGPGTRLTVL.